Listed below are T cell receptor beta chains from one sample, sequenced in a study. TCRdb independently ran MiXCR on the 5' RACE reads; one entry per CDR3 protein. The sample includes about 57,000 distinct CDR3 sequences, approximately 26% of them seen just once. Sequenced: tumor-infiltrating Tregs sorted from the breast tumor. These TCRs come from a female donor with breast cancer. CDR3s include the opening cysteine and the closing phenylalanine or tryptophan. Each record gives: clone size, D gene, J gene, V gene, CDR3 length, CDR3 protein, CDR3 DNA. D genes are given only for firm matches. Clone size appears in some rows only: once, few, many, or a class for an expanded clone.

many NA TRBJ2-7 TRBV7-2 11 CASSSAYEQYF TGTGCCAGCAGCTCAGCATACGAGCAGTACTTC
few NA TRBJ1-6 TRBV7-2 16 CASSPRSTGAASPLHF TGTGCCAGCAGCCCCAGGTCGACAGGCGCCGCTTCACCCCTCCACTTT
NA NA TRBJ1-5 TRBV7-2 15 CASSLSSRRGQPQHF TGTGCCAGCAGCTTATCCAGCCGGCGAGGTCAGCCCCAGCATTTT
NA NA TRBJ1-4 TRBV4-1 17 CASSRVGLEATNEKLFF TGCGCCAGCAGCCGAGTCGGACTCGAAGCAACTAATGAAAAACTGTTTTTT
NA NA TRBJ1-2 TRBV5-1 15 CASSLGGASNYGYTF TGCGCCAGCAGCTTGGGTGGGGCATCTAACTATGGCTACACCTTC
NA NA TRBJ2-5 TRBV29-1 12 CSVESGWETQYF TGCAGCGTTGAGTCAGGGTGGGAGACCCAGTACTTC
few TRBD1 TRBJ1-4 TRBV12-3/TRBV12-4 14 CASTLGGLEEKLFF TGTGCCAGCACCCTAGGGGGCCTGGAGGAAAAACTGTTTTTT
many TRBD2 TRBJ2-3 TRBV7-2 19 CASSFPRGTSGGTTDTQYF TGTGCCAGCAGCTTCCCACGTGGGACTAGCGGGGGGACGACAGATACGCAGTATTTT
many NA TRBJ2-3 TRBV5-1 14 CASSLRPTTDTQYF TGCGCCAGCAGCTTACGACCCACCACAGATACGCAGTATTTT
few TRBD1 TRBJ1-4 TRBV28 13 CASRTGRNEKLFF TGTGCCAGCAGGACAGGGCGTAATGAAAAACTGTTTTTT
NA NA TRBJ2-1 TRBV25-1 11 CASKRDSEQFF TGTGCCAGCAAAAGAGATAGTGAGCAGTTCTTC
NA NA TRBJ2-5 TRBV9 16 CASSSGGARQQETQYF TGTGCCAGCAGTTCGGGTGGGGCGCGGCAGCAGGAGACCCAGTACTTC
many NA TRBJ2-3 TRBV6-2/TRBV6-3 14 CASRSGTSTDTQYF TGTGCCAGCAGATCAGGGACTAGCACAGATACGCAGTATTTT
NA NA TRBJ1-4 TRBV2 13 CASRRSVGEKLFF TGTGCCAGCAGGAGGAGTGTGGGTGAAAAACTGTTTTTT
few NA TRBJ1-1 TRBV5-1 14 CASSFEGRGTEAFF TGCGCCAGCAGCTTTGAGGGCCGCGGCACTGAAGCTTTCTTT
few TRBD2 TRBJ2-2 TRBV6-2/TRBV6-3 14 CASSRLAVTGELFF TGTGCCAGCAGTCGACTAGCGGTGACCGGGGAGCTGTTTTTT
few NA TRBJ1-3 TRBV7-2 16 CASSSGRPSSGNTIYF TGTGCCAGCAGCTCTGGACGGCCCTCCTCTGGAAACACCATATATTTT
few NA TRBJ2-2 TRBV5-1 14 CASSLEPATGELFF TGCGCCAGCAGCTTGGAGCCGGCCACCGGGGAGCTGTTTTTT
few NA TRBJ2-3 TRBV28 16 CASSFRFGRRGDTQYF TGTGCCAGCAGTTTTCGTTTTGGACGGAGGGGAGATACGCAGTATTTT
few NA TRBJ1-5 TRBV6-1 14 CASSGDGGGQPQHF TGTGCCAGCAGTGGGGATGGGGGCGGGCAGCCCCAGCATTTT
NA TRBD1 TRBJ1-1 TRBV5-1 14 CASSLVGGGAEAFF TGCGCCAGCAGCTTGGTAGGAGGGGGCGCTGAAGCTTTCTTT
few TRBD2 TRBJ2-7 TRBV6-1 15 CASLRTGTINDEQYF TGTGCCAGCCTGCGGACCGGGACTATTAACGACGAGCAGTACTTC
NA NA TRBJ2-3 TRBV6-2/TRBV6-3 17 CASNGVRHRLGTDTQYF TGTGCCAGCAACGGGGTGAGGCACCGGCTGGGCACAGATACGCAGTATTTT
few NA TRBJ1-5 TRBV20-1 16 CSARDIKGAINQPQHF TGCAGTGCTAGAGATATAAAAGGGGCGATCAATCAGCCCCAGCATTTT
NA NA TRBJ1-6 TRBV20-1 15 CSARGRRGGGSPLHF TGCAGTGCTAGAGGGCGGAGGGGGGGTGGTTCACCCCTCCACTTT
NA NA TRBJ2-1 TRBV12-3/TRBV12-4 16 CASGPGGLAPYTEQFF TGTGCCAGCGGCCCTGGGGGGCTAGCGCCCTACACTGAGCAGTTCTTC
few NA TRBJ1-1 TRBV5-1 16 CASSLGVLGANTEAFF TGCGCCAGCAGCTTGGGAGTCCTAGGGGCTAACACTGAAGCTTTCTTT
few NA TRBJ1-6 TRBV12-3/TRBV12-4 15 CASRQMGSERSPLHF TGTGCCAGCAGGCAAATGGGGTCAGAACGTTCACCCCTCCACTTT